These T cell receptor beta chains were read from a single sample in a study of PD-L1 blockade in urothelial cancer. Clones were sequenced by immunoSEQ multiplex PCR, and TCRdb holds only the in-frame ones, with some missing. The data hold 56,000 or so clones, with roughly 84% observed a single time. The sample in question was PBMCs, obtained around atezolizumab (anti-PD-L1) treatment. All receptors come from a man aged 50 to 60 with urothelial cancer. Both conserved end residues are trimmed from each CDR3. The order of the fields is clone size, V gene, J gene, CDR3 length, CDR3 protein. The size of a clone is reported for some rows only, either as once, few or many, or as a class for expanded clones.

clone size: NA; V gene: TRBV27; J gene: TRBJ2-7; CDR3 length: 14; CDR3 protein: ASSFRPGTPSYEQY
clone size: NA; V gene: TRBV2; J gene: TRBJ2-7; CDR3 length: 11; CDR3 protein: ASSEAVYYEQY
clone size: NA; V gene: TRBV28; J gene: TRBJ2-3; CDR3 length: 12; CDR3 protein: ASSFPSGTDTQY
clone size: NA; V gene: TRBV6-6; J gene: TRBJ2-5; CDR3 length: 14; CDR3 protein: ASSYPLPGRKETQY
clone size: few; V gene: TRBV30; J gene: TRBJ2-2; CDR3 length: 11; CDR3 protein: AWSRDFSGELF
clone size: NA; V gene: TRBV5-1; J gene: TRBJ2-3; CDR3 length: 13; CDR3 protein: ASSPGQISTDTQY
clone size: once; V gene: TRBV19; J gene: TRBJ1-5; CDR3 length: 13; CDR3 protein: ASSPKRQGFQPQH
clone size: few; V gene: TRBV7-9; J gene: TRBJ1-5; CDR3 length: 10; CDR3 protein: ASGQGNQPQH
clone size: few; V gene: TRBV5-5; J gene: TRBJ2-2; CDR3 length: 13; CDR3 protein: ASSPRTGVDGELF
clone size: NA; V gene: TRBV19; J gene: TRBJ1-2; CDR3 length: 13; CDR3 protein: ASRGGQGALYGYT
clone size: NA; V gene: TRBV30; J gene: TRBJ2-7; CDR3 length: 12; CDR3 protein: AWSTGGGSYEQY
clone size: NA; V gene: TRBV6-1; J gene: TRBJ2-7; CDR3 length: 14; CDR3 protein: ASSELITGPSYEQY
clone size: NA; V gene: TRBV5-4; J gene: TRBJ2-7; CDR3 length: 14; CDR3 protein: ASSLASGGEIYEQY
clone size: NA; V gene: TRBV6-5; J gene: TRBJ1-2; CDR3 length: 10; CDR3 protein: ASSWGQYGYT
clone size: NA; V gene: TRBV10-3; J gene: TRBJ1-2; CDR3 length: 11; CDR3 protein: AISEQGAWGYT
clone size: once; V gene: TRBV15; J gene: TRBJ1-4; CDR3 length: 11; CDR3 protein: ATSRGGDEKLF
clone size: NA; V gene: TRBV7-8; J gene: TRBJ2-2; CDR3 length: 14; CDR3 protein: ASPVVYSSDTGELF
clone size: NA; V gene: TRBV15; J gene: TRBJ1-4; CDR3 length: 14; CDR3 protein: ATSTLWTGVNEKLF
clone size: NA; V gene: TRBV5-1; J gene: TRBJ2-2; CDR3 length: 14; CDR3 protein: ASSWASGRRNGELF
clone size: NA; V gene: TRBV28; J gene: TRBJ1-2; CDR3 length: 11; CDR3 protein: ASSRLSNYGYT
clone size: NA; V gene: TRBV5-4; J gene: TRBJ2-7; CDR3 length: 10; CDR3 protein: ASSPGIGEQY
clone size: few; V gene: TRBV5-1; J gene: TRBJ1-4; CDR3 length: 12; CDR3 protein: ASSLQGSNEKLF
clone size: NA; V gene: TRBV5-1; J gene: TRBJ1-6; CDR3 length: 13; CDR3 protein: ASKPGGQGKSPLH
clone size: few; V gene: TRBV28; J gene: TRBJ2-7; CDR3 length: 10; CDR3 protein: ASQLGPYEQY
clone size: NA; V gene: TRBV6-1; J gene: TRBJ1-1; CDR3 length: 8; CDR3 protein: ASSQTEAF
clone size: NA; V gene: TRBV28; J gene: TRBJ2-1; CDR3 length: 11; CDR3 protein: ASRQDRVREQF
clone size: NA; V gene: TRBV6-9; J gene: NA; CDR3 length: 14; CDR3 protein: ASTMGPIGLAGEQY
clone size: NA; V gene: TRBV18; J gene: TRBJ1-2; CDR3 length: 13; CDR3 protein: ASSPRGSSNYGYT
clone size: few; V gene: TRBV28; J gene: TRBJ2-1; CDR3 length: 10; CDR3 protein: ASSLIRVEQF
clone size: NA; V gene: TRBV10-1; J gene: TRBJ2-2; CDR3 length: 13; CDR3 protein: ASSRVSGRAGELF
clone size: NA; V gene: TRBV2; J gene: TRBJ2-1; CDR3 length: 13; CDR3 protein: ASSRSGGSYNEQF
clone size: once; V gene: TRBV4-1; J gene: TRBJ1-3; CDR3 length: 13; CDR3 protein: ASSQLRFSGNTIY
clone size: NA; V gene: TRBV28; J gene: TRBJ1-5; CDR3 length: 12; CDR3 protein: ASSQHRSNQPQH
clone size: NA; V gene: TRBV6-1; J gene: TRBJ2-7; CDR3 length: 13; CDR3 protein: ASSEARGVGYEQY
clone size: NA; V gene: TRBV7-8; J gene: TRBJ1-5; CDR3 length: 14; CDR3 protein: ASSFRDIESNQPQH
clone size: NA; V gene: TRBV4-1; J gene: TRBJ2-1; CDR3 length: 13; CDR3 protein: ASSQNPREIDEQF
clone size: few; V gene: TRBV28; J gene: TRBJ2-1; CDR3 length: 14; CDR3 protein: ASSPSSSGNYNEQF
clone size: NA; V gene: TRBV7-9; J gene: TRBJ2-3; CDR3 length: 13; CDR3 protein: ASSKTGEGTDTQY
clone size: NA; V gene: TRBV9; J gene: TRBJ1-1; CDR3 length: 12; CDR3 protein: ASSPQDGNTEAF
clone size: NA; V gene: TRBV18; J gene: TRBJ2-4; CDR3 length: 12; CDR3 protein: ASSLPGSKNIQY